This entry lists 21 T cell receptor beta chains sequenced from one sample in a study of OX40 agonist ivuxolimab in advanced cancers. Measured with immunoSEQ multiplex PCR; TCRdb has only the in-frame clones, and not every one. The sample lists 15,000 to 17,000 clones, about 81% occurring once. Source: CD4+ or CD8+ T cells sorted from blood, taken in a trial of the OX40 agonist ivuxolimab. The receptors originated from an adult with an advanced solid tumor such as melanoma, head and neck, liver or kidney cancer.

V and J are TRBV5-6 and TRBJ2-7; no definite D call. Trimming removed 0 bases from V and 2 bases from J, with 9 bases in between. Germline loops: CDR1 SGHDT, CDR2 YYEEEE. This CDR3 has 14 amino acids. CDR3 nucleotides: TGTGCCAGCAGCTTGGGCACAGAGGCCTACGAGCAGTACTTC. Its protein is CASSLGTEAYEQYF.

The chain combines TRBV4-2 with TRBJ2-2; no clear D. V lost 1 base and J 3 bases, leaving 3 bases between the germline ends. Germline CDR1 is LGHNA and CDR2 is YNFKEQ. The CDR3 runs to 13 residues. CDR3 in DNA: TGTGCCAGCAGCCAAGGTTACACCGGGGAGCTGTTTTTT. Protein: CASSQGYTGELFF.

This clone is deemed medium-sized (0.01 to 0.1%). This chain links TRBV7-9 with TRBJ1-2; D remains unclear. CDR1 is SEHNR, CDR2 FQNEAQ, per germline (reference sequence). Trimming removed 2 bases from V and 1 base from J, with 11 bases in between. The length of the CDR3 is 15 residues. DNA of the CDR3: TGTGCCAGCAGCTTAAATCCAGGCCATAACTATGGCTACACCTTC. Translation: CASSLNPGHNYGYTF.

The chain has TRBV6-6 and TRBJ2-1, with 8 bases lining up with TRBD1. This CDR3 comprises 13 residues. J was trimmed by 9 bases and V by 5 bases; bases with no gene match: 6. Germline V CDR1 and CDR2: MNHNY, SVGAGI (reference sequence). CDR3 sequence reads: CASSRQGTGEQFF. In DNA, the CDR3 is TGTGCCAGCAGTCGACAGGGGACCGGTGAGCAGTTCTTC.

This clone is termed medium-sized. This chain joins TRBV7-9 and TRBJ1-2; D is unresolved. Germline-derived CDR1 and CDR2 are SEHNR and FQNEAQ (reference sequence). The V end lost 5 bases, the J end lost 4 bases, and 14 bases lay between the germline ends. The CDR3 sequence is 14 residues long. The DNA of the CDR3 is TGTGCCAGCAGCCACCCGCTGACAAGCTATGGCTACACCTTC. This translates into CASSHPLTSYGYTF.

This clone was picked up many times. V and J are TRBV4-3 and TRBJ2-7, with TRBD2 as a possible D gene (6 bases). Trimming took off 1 base at V and 5 bases at J, with 15 bases between the two ends. The germline V gene has CDR1 LGHNA and CDR2 YSLEER. CDR3 length: 15 amino acids. The CDR3 region has the DNA TGCGCCAGCAGCCAAGGTATGGGAGGAACTGACGAGCAGTACTTC. The encoded protein is CASSQGMGGTDEQYF.

The J gene is TRBJ1-5, the V gene TRBV19; D unclear. Trimming left V 3 bases short and J 6 bases short, with 6 bases between. Germline V CDR1 and CDR2: LNHDA, SQIVND (reference sequence). This CDR3 spans 12 amino acids. Here the CDR3 DNA reads TGTGCCAGTAGTATTGTGACTCAGCCCCAGCATTTT. This gives the protein CASSIVTQPQHF.

The chain is built from TRBV11-2 and TRBJ2-7; no reliable D call. Germline V lookup: CDR1 SGHAT, CDR2 FQNNGV. The CDR3 runs 11 residues. The ends were cut back, 5 bases at V and 7 bases at J, with 9 bases in the middle. The chain's CDR3 is CASSPSWEQYF. The CDR3 bases are TGTGCCAGCAGCCCTTCCTGGGAGCAGTACTTC.

This chain joins TRBV29-1 and TRBJ2-2; TRBD1 might be the D (5 bases). There are 14 residues in the CDR3. Trimming removed 4 bases at V and 1 base at J, with 10 bases between. Germline CDR1 reads SQVTM; CDR2 reads ANQGSEA. The CDR3 DNA is TGCAGCGTTGGGTCCAGGGAGAACACCGGGGAGCTGTTTTTT. Residues: CSVGSRENTGELFF.

This clone was seen ten or more times. In DNA form, the CDR3 reads TGCAGCGTCCAGGGGGGGACTGAAGCTTTCTTT. Translation: CSVQGGTEAFF. This chain uses TRBV29-1 with TRBJ1-1; TRBD1 aligns across 7 bases. Germline CDR1 and CDR2: SQVTM and ANQGSEA. The CDR3 is 11 amino acids. V was pared by 6 bases and J by 5 bases, with 3 bases of the junction left unmatched.

The chain carries TRBV4-2 and TRBJ2-7, with 7 bases lining up with TRBD2. Germline V CDR1 and CDR2: LGHNA, YNFKEQ. Trimming at V came to 4 bases and at J to 2 bases, leaving 5 bases not matched to a gene. The CDR3 is made up of 14 amino acids. CDR3 region: CASSPARGTYEQYF. DNA for the CDR3: TGTGCCAGCAGCCCCGCGCGGGGGACCTACGAGCAGTACTTC.

The V gene is TRBV7-8, the J gene TRBJ2-1, with unresolved D. The CDR3 has 11 residues. Per germline, CDR1 SGHVS and CDR2 FQNEAQ. V gave up 2 bases and J gave up 8 bases, with 4 bases separating them. CDR3 DNA: TGTGCCAGCAGCTTATCTGATGAGCAGTTCTTC. Its protein product is CASSLSDEQFF.

V and J are TRBV21-1 and TRBJ2-5; the tabulated D call, TRBD2, remains unverified against the DNA. TRBV21-1 is tagged as a pseudogene. The CDR3 extends over 15 amino acids. The CDR3 loop reads CASSKEGSVGETQYF. DNA for the CDR3: TGTGCCAGCAGCAAAGAGGGTAGCGTGGGAGAGACCCAGTACTTC.

Details on this clone: In the same sample, other DNA sequences code for this CDR3. The genes are TRBV11-2 and TRBJ1-1; no reliable D call. V was trimmed by 3 bases and J by 1 base, leaving 3 bases between them. The CDR3 runs 12 residues. Germline CDR1 is SGHAT and CDR2 is FQNNGV. The CDR3 loop is CASSLTNTEAFF. Here the CDR3 DNA reads TGTGCCAGCAGCTTGACGAACACTGAAGCTTTCTTT.

The genes are TRBV6-4 and TRBJ2-1; D is ambiguous. V was trimmed by 2 bases and J by 8 bases, leaving 16 bases between them. CDR3 length: 15 residues. Germline CDR1 and CDR2: MRHNA and SNTAGT. CDR3 residues: CASSDLLRSSDEQFF. In DNA form, the CDR3 reads TGTGCCAGCAGTGACCTCCTTCGATCATCCGATGAGCAGTTCTTC.

Judged by abundance, this clone is hyperexpanded. The chain couples TRBV7-9 to TRBJ1-2, with D perhaps matching TRBD1 (6 bases). From germline, CDR1 is SEHNR and CDR2 FQNEAQ (reference sequence). Trimming took off 7 bases at V and 3 bases at J, with 9 bases between the two ends. This CDR3 is built from 12 residues. CDR3 amino acids: CASTAGDYGYTF. For the CDR3, the DNA is TGTGCCAGCACAGCAGGGGACTATGGCTACACCTTC. Drawing the rest from reference TRBV7-9 and TRBJ1-2, the complete variable domain is DTGVSQNPRHKITKRGQNVTFRCDPISEHNRLYWYRQTLGQGPEFLTYFQNEAQLEKSRLLSDRFSAERPKGSFSTLEIQRTEQGDSAMYLCASTAGDYGYTFGSGTRLTVV.

This sequence joins TRBV29-1 and TRBJ1-1; the D gene is possibly TRBD1 (6 bases). From germline, CDR1 is SQVTM and CDR2 ANQGSEA. V lost 7 bases to trimming and J lost 5 bases, with 17 bases between them. The length of the CDR3 is 13 residues. The CDR3 bases are TGCAGCGCCATCCCCGGAGGGGGGACTGAAGCTTTCTTT. It codes for CSAIPGGGTEAFF.

The chain carries TRBV5-1 and TRBJ1-1; maybe TRBD1 (5 bases). CDR1 is SGHRS, CDR2 YFSETQ, per germline. The CDR3 has 15 amino acids. The germline V and J ends were trimmed by 2 bases and 4 bases, with 15 bases remaining between them. The CDR3 reads CASSFGGDVRTEAFF. The CDR3 nucleotides read TGCGCCAGCAGCTTCGGAGGGGACGTTCGCACTGAAGCTTTCTTT. Full variable domain (rest looked up from reference TRBV5-1 and TRBJ1-1): KAGVTQTPRYLIKTRGQQVTLSCSPISGHRSVSWYQQTPGQGLQFLFEYFSETQRNKGNFPGRFSGRQFSNSRSEMNVSTLELGDSALYLCASSFGGDVRTEAFFGQGTRLTVV.

The J gene is TRBJ2-7, the V gene TRBV28; tentative D call: TRBD1 (7 bases). Germline V gives CDR1 MDHEN, CDR2 SYDVKM. V gave up 8 bases and J gave up 5 bases, with 22 bases separating them. The CDR3 is made up of 15 amino acids. CDR3 in DNA: TGTGCCAGCTCGATCAGGGGGGAGTTTCTGGACGAGCAGTACTTC. As protein: CASSIRGEFLDEQYF.

Turning to this clone: Other nucleotide sequences in the sample specify the same CDR3. V is TRBV25-1 and J is TRBJ2-7; tentatively, D is TRBD1 (5 bases). The CDR3 sequence is 12 residues long. The V and J ends lost 3 bases and 4 bases respectively, with 7 bases between them. Germline CDR1 and CDR2: MGHDK and SYGVNS. The CDR3 coding sequence is TGTGCCAGCAGTGAGGGGCGGTACGAGCAGTACTTC. This codes for CASSEGRYEQYF.

The sample holds a few counts of this clone. The rearrangement joins TRBV7-9 to TRBJ2-3; D not certain. This CDR3 is built from 16 residues. Trimming pared 1 base from V and 3 bases from J, leaving 14 bases between. Per the germline V gene, CDR1 is SEHNR and CDR2 is FQNEAQ (reference sequence). CDR3 sequence reads: CASSLVAGRVTDTQYF. CDR3 nucleotide sequence: TGTGCCAGCAGCTTAGTCGCCGGCCGGGTTACAGATACGCAGTATTTT.